This T cell receptor (beta chain) appears in the sequencing data of a study of cytomegalovirus exposure and HLA in healthy donors. Looking at the study overall: The use of the same platform for the 130 or so validation repertoires and the 550 to 700 first-cohort repertoires was reported by a later analysis. The study, taken as a whole, reports: Most TCR sequences were seen very rarely across donors, but some public TCRs occurred in many. The authors confirmed in vitro that a few CMV-associated chains were specific for CMV antigens. High sensitivity and specificity were reportedly achieved when the classifier diagnosed cytomegalovirus status.

The CDR3 is 16 amino acids. With 5 bases clipped from V and 3 bases from J, the junction kept 8 bases outside the gene matches. Germline CDR1 LNHDA, CDR2 SQIVND (reference sequence). This clone was seen a single time. Its target is unknown. Here immunoSEQ multiplex PCR was the method, and the copy in TCRdb shows in-frame clones only, minus some. The table includes more than 85,000 clones, 70% to 90% detected once. This chain joins TRBV19 and TRBJ2-3; 10 bases fit TRBD1. Sequenced sample: PBMCs. This TCR was sampled from a woman aged 18-35 years in good health and CMV-seropositive. CDR3 in amino acids: CASSPRGQGRTDTQYF. In nucleotides, the CDR3 is TGTGCCAGTAGTCCCCGGGGACAGGGGAGGACAGATACGCAGTATTTT.